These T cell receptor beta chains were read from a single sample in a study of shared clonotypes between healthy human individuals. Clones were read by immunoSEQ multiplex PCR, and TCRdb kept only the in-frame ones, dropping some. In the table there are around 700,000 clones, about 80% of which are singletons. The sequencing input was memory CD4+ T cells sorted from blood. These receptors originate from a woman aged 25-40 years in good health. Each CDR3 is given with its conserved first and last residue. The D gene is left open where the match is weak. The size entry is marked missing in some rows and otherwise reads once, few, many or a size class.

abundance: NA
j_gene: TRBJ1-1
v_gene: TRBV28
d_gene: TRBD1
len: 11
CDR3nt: TGTGCCAGCAGTACCGGGACAGTAGCTTTCTTT
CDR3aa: CASSTGTVAFF

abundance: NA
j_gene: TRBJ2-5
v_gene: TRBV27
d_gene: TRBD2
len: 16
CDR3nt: TGTGCCAGCAGTTTATATGTAGCGGGAGGGCGTGAGACCCAGTACTTC
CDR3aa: CASSLYVAGGRETQYF

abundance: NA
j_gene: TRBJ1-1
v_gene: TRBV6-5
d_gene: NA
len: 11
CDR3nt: TGTGCCAGCTGGCTGAACACTGAAGCTTTCTTT
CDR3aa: CASWLNTEAFF

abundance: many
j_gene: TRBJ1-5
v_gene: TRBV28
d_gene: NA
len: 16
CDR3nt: TGTGCCAGCAGTTTACAGGGCGTGAATAGCAATCAGCCCCAGCATTTT
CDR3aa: CASSLQGVNSNQPQHF

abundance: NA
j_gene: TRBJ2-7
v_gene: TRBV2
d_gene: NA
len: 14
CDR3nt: TGTGCCAGCAGTGAACGGGGGGCGATGTACGAGCAGTACTTC
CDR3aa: CASSERGAMYEQYF

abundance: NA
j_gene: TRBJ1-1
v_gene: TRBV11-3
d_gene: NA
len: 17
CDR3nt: TGTGCCAGCAGCATAAGATTTTGCAGGGAAGGGGGATACTTGTGGGTCTTT
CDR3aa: CASSIRFCREGGYLWVF

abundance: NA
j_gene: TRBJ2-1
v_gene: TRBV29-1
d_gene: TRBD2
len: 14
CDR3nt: TGCAGCGTTGATTCTAGCGGTGACTACAATGAGCAGTTCTTC
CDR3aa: CSVDSSGDYNEQFF

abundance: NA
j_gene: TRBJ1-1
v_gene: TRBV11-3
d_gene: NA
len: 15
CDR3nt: TGTGCCAGCAGCTTAGACAGCTTTGGGGCCTGGGGAGCTTTCTTT
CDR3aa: CASSLDSFGAWGAFF

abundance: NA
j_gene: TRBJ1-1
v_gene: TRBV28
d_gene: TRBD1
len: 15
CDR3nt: TGTGCCAGCAAACCCTCGCAGGGGGCGGTCACTGAAGCTTTCTTT
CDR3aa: CASKPSQGAVTEAFF

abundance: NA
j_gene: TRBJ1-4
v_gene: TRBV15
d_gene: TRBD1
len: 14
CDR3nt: TGTGCCACCAGCAGGGACAGGGGAGGTGAAAAACTGTTTTTT
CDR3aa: CATSRDRGGEKLFF

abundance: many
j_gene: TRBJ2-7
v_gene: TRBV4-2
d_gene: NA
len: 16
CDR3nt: TGTGCCAGCAGCCAATCACTTAGCCTAGGGGCCGGCGAGCAGTACTTC
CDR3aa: CASSQSLSLGAGEQYF

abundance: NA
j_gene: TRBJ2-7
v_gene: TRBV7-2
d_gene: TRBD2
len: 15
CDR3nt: TGTGCCAGCAGCATTGGAACTAGCGGGAGCTACGAGCAGTACTTC
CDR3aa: CASSIGTSGSYEQYF

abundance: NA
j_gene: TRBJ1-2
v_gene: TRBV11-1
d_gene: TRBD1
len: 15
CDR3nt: TGTGCCAGCAGCTTAAAACAGGGGCGTAACTATGGCTACACCTTC
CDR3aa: CASSLKQGRNYGYTF

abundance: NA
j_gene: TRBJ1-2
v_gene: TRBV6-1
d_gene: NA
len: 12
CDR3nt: TGTGCCAGCATGGCTGATTACTATGGCTACACCTTC
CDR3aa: CASMADYYGYTF

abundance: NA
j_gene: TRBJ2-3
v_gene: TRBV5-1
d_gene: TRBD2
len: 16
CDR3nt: TGCGCCAGCAGCCTAATACTAGCGACTAGCACAGATACGCAGTATTTT
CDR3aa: CASSLILATSTDTQYF

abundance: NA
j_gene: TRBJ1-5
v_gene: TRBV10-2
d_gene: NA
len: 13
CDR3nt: TGCGCCAGCAGTGAACCCTATCAAGGGCCCCAGCATTTT
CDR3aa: CASSEPYQGPQHF